The TCR beta chain under discussion was sequenced for a study of breast tumors, draining lymph nodes, adjacent tissues. TCRdb fed the multiplex PCR reads into MiXCR, producing one record per CDR3 protein. The table shows 200,000 or so distinct CDR3 sequences, with 30% to 40% occurring only once. This clonotype showed up many times. Its antigen is not identified. Axillary draining lymph nodes of breast cancer patients supplied the node samples. The study's findings and limits: Data fit most tumor T cells coming from lymph node, expanding in tumor.

The trim removed 6 bases at V and 10 bases at J, leaving 8 bases unmatched. The CDR3 sequence is 12 residues long. Germline-derived CDR1 and CDR2 are KGHSH and LQKENI. Material for sequencing was axillary lymph node tissue. The sequence was collected from a female donor with breast cancer. Some clones in this sample may be carry-over from other donors' samples. The J gene is TRBJ1-2, the V gene TRBV18, with 7 bases lining up with TRBD1. DNA of the CDR3: TGTGCCAGCTCGCTTAGGACAGGAGACTACACCTTC. It yields the protein CASSLRTGDYTF.